The source of this TCR beta chain is a study of T cell changes during pregnancy in multiple sclerosis. This CDR3 has 14 amino acids. J was trimmed by 7 bases and V by 5 bases; bases with no gene match: 8. Looked up from germline, CDR1 is MDHEN and CDR2 is SYDVKM. Data came from immunoSEQ multiplex PCR; TCRdb stores just in-frame clones and leaves some out. The profile shows 30,000 to 40,000 clones, around 93% of them singletons. The chain links TRBV28 to TRBJ1-2, with 9 positions matching TRBD1. Sequencing was performed on CD4+ T cells from peripheral blood mononuclear cells, taken in the second trimester of pregnancy. The receptor's source is a female donor with multiple sclerosis, enrolled in a pregnancy study. The chain's CDR3 is CASSGSTGGRGYTF. The CDR3 DNA is TGTGCCAGCAGTGGGAGTACAGGGGGCCGTGGCTACACCTTC.